This T cell receptor beta chain emerged from a study of tumor-infiltrating lymphocytes in oesophageal squamous cell carcinoma (dated by TCRdb to the mid-2010s). V gives up 5 bases and J gives up 3 bases, and the segment between their germline ends measures 17 bases. Its CDR3 holds 16 amino acids, cysteine through phenylalanine. Only the CDR3 region is kept as DNA, spanning 48 bases read in frame from base 1. CDR1 LNHDA and CDR2 SQIVND were looked up in the germline V gene (reference sequence). Of note for this clonotype: The target of this receptor is not known. No qualities accompany the bases; no much larger clone lies one base away.

Library method: PCR. The instrument given in TCRdb is Illumina HiSeq 2000. The public reads were run again by TCRdb, first through fastp at Q25 and then through MiXCR, and only productive beta chains were kept. Here each entry gathers all rows of one CDR3 protein and keeps the most common genes and DNA. The sample table contains just under 20,000 distinct CDR3 sequences; only one count was recorded for roughly 43% of them. The ten most abundant clones make up roughly 14% of the sample. The sequenced sample was normal esophageal tissue next to the tumor. Rearrangement joined TRBV19 to TRBJ1-5; 5 matching bases give a weak D call of TRBD1. The TCR sequence derives from a male donor with esophageal squamous cell carcinoma. At the DNA level, the sequence is TGTGCCAGTAGTGTACTAGGGGCGCTTAACAATCAGCCCCAGCATTTT. Its amino acids are CASSVLGALNNQPQHF.